A selection of T cell receptor beta chains follows, all from one sample in a study of T cell clonotyping in hematopoietic cell transplantation. Sequencing used immunoSEQ multiplex PCR; TCRdb keeps in-frame clones, though not all of them. The table includes around 6,100 clones, approximately 30% detected once. The starting material was peripheral blood mononuclear cells, obtained 30 days after allogeneic stem cell transplant. These receptor sequences come from a female patient aged 45 to 65 who had an allogeneic stem cell transplant from an unrelated donor, so the T cells may come from the graft donor. Some clones in this sample may be carry-over from other donors' samples. Both conserved end residues are part of each CDR3. A D gene is named only where the DNA matches it firmly. A clone size is listed for some rows: how often the clone was seen (once, few, many), or a class if it is expanded.

TRBJ1-6 TRBV6-5 . . CASSYSGDYNSPLHF TGTGCCAGCAGTTACTCGGGCGATTATAATTCACCCCTCCACTTT
TRBJ1-6 TRBV6-5 . . CASSYGIKNPSSPLHF TGTGCCAGCAGTTACGGAATTAAAAACCCCAGTTCACCCCTCCACTTT
TRBJ2-3 TRBV30 . TRBD2 CAWSLAGGPDTQYF TGTGCCTGGAGTTTAGCGGGGGGCCCAGATACGCAGTATTTT
TRBJ2-3 TRBV30 . . CAWSSGTSTDTQYF TGTGCCTGGAGTTCAGGGACTTCAACAGATACGCAGTATTTT
TRBJ2-4 TRBV11-1 few . CASSLLGEANIQYF TGTGCCAGCAGCTTATTGGGGGAGGCAAACATTCAGTACTTC
TRBJ1-1 TRBV30 . TRBD1 CAWTTGQTNTEAFF TGTGCCTGGACTACGGGACAGACGAACACTGAAGCTTTCTTT
TRBJ1-1 TRBV30 . . CAWSRLRTEAFF TGTGCCTGGAGTCGGTTAAGGACAGAGGCTTTCTTT
TRBJ2-7 TRBV30 once TRBD2 CAWSFPRASGGYEQYF TGTGCCTGGAGTTTCCCCAGGGCTAGCGGAGGATACGAGCAGTACTTC
TRBJ2-2 TRBV29-1 . . CSVSSYPGELFF TGCAGCGTGTCTAGCTACCCCGGGGAGCTGTTTTTT
TRBJ1-3 TRBV14 . . CASSQVRNTIYF TGTGCCAGCAGCCAAGTCAGAAACACCATATATTTT
TRBJ1-5 TRBV7-2 . . CASSILIREPQHF TGTGCCAGCAGCATTTTGATCAGGGAGCCCCAGCATTTT
TRBJ2-7 TRBV14 few . CASGDGAYEQYF TGTGCCAGCGGGGACGGAGCCTACGAGCAGTACTTC
TRBJ2-7 TRBV28 . TRBD1 CASNSLGQRSSYEQYF TGTGCCAGCAACTCCCTGGGACAGAGGAGCTCCTACGAGCAGTACTTC
TRBJ1-6 TRBV30 few . CAWSVRTYNSPLHF TGTGCCTGGAGTGTCAGGACCTATAATTCACCCCTCCACTTT
TRBJ2-5 TRBV28 . . CANKETQYF TGTGCCAACAAAGAGACCCAGTACTTC
TRBJ1-6 TRBV30 . . CAWRGGPAPRWGSPLHF TGTGCCTGGCGGGGGGGGCCCGCTCCTCGTTGGGGTTCACCCCTCCACTTT
TRBJ1-5 TRBV30 few TRBD1 CAWAGGGNQPQHF TGTGCCTGGGCAGGGGGAGGAAATCAGCCCCAGCATTTT
TRBJ1-2 TRBV30 few . CAWSVHYGYTF TGTGCCTGGAGTGTACACTATGGCTACACCTTC
TRBJ2-7 TRBV28 . . CASSPHKEGGGEQYF TGTGCCAGCAGTCCTCACAAGGAAGGCGGAGGCGAGCAGTACTTC
TRBJ1-2 TRBV4-3 few . CASSPIAVNYGYTF TGCGCCAGCAGCCCCATTGCAGTTAACTATGGCTACACCTTC
TRBJ1-2 TRBV20-1 . . CSATYGYTF TGCAGTGCGACCTATGGCTACACCTTC
TRBJ1-2 TRBV30 . . CAWSKTGAGGYTF TGTGCCTGGAGTAAGACGGGGGCCGGTGGCTACACCTTC
TRBJ1-2 TRBV29-1 . TRBD1 CSVEGGGLYGYTF TGCAGCGTTGAAGGAGGGGGCCTCTATGGCTACACCTTC
TRBJ2-7 TRBV5-6 large . CASSVDSRYEQYF TGTGCCAGCAGCGTGGACAGTCGCTACGAGCAGTACTTC
TRBJ2-6 TRBV6-5 . . CAIASGANVLTF TGTGCCATCGCCTCTGGGGCCAACGTCCTGACTTTC
TRBJ1-1 TRBV25-1 few TRBD1 CASRKQTGHTEAFF TGTGCCAGCAGGAAACAGACAGGGCACACTGAAGCTTTCTTT
TRBJ1-4 TRBV9 . . CASSVGAGVNEKLFF TGTGCCAGCAGCGTAGGGGCAGGAGTCAATGAAAAACTGTTTTTT
TRBJ2-5 TRBV7-2 few TRBD1 CASSSGQVQETQYF TGTGCCAGCAGTTCCGGACAGGTTCAAGAGACCCAGTACTTC
TRBJ1-1 TRBV5-6 . . CASSLAGLEGEAFF TGTGCCAGCAGCTTGGCGGGACTGGAGGGTGAAGCTTTCTTT
TRBJ1-6 TRBV6-5 few . CASSYSGNYNSPLHF TGTGCCAGCAGTTACTCCGGCAACTATAATTCACCCCTCCACTTT
TRBJ1-5 TRBV6-6 . . CASSYGGPNQPQHF TGTGCCAGCAGTTATGGCGGGCCTAATCAGCCCCAGCATTTT
TRBJ1-2 TRBV30 . TRBD1 CAWTGTGGYGYTF TGTGCCTGGACCGGGACAGGAGGATATGGCTACACCTTC
TRBJ2-1 TRBV6-5 . TRBD2 CASSLGTSGRNEQFF TGTGCCAGCAGTCTCGGGACTAGCGGGAGGAATGAGCAGTTCTTC
TRBJ2-7 TRBV6-1 few . CASSEGGAAYEQYF TGTGCCAGCAGTGAAGGCGGGGCGGCCTACGAGCAGTACTTC
TRBJ2-7 TRBV30 few . CAWSRGSGYEQYF TGTGCCTGGAGTCGGGGGTCAGGCTACGAGCAGTACTTC
TRBJ2-2 TRBV7-9 . . CASSLPGRVDWTGELFF TGTGCCAGCAGCCTCCCGGGCAGGGTTGATTGGACCGGGGAGCTGTTTTTT
TRBJ2-7 TRBV10-3 . TRBD1 CAISPGQGAHEQYF TGTGCCATCAGCCCCGGACAGGGGGCTCACGAGCAGTACTTC
TRBJ1-5 TRBV28 few . CASNGGTSNQPQHF TGTGCCAGCAATGGTGGCACTAGCAATCAGCCCCAGCATTTT
TRBJ1-1 TRBV30 . TRBD1 CAWAWAGGPNTEAFF TGTGCCTGGGCCTGGGCAGGGGGTCCGAACACTGAAGCTTTCTTT
TRBJ2-3 TRBV30 medium-sized . CAWRHEPDSENTDTQYF TGTGCCTGGAGACACGAGCCGGACTCAGAAAACACAGATACGCAGTATTTT
TRBJ2-7 TRBV29-1 few . CSVEVQASYEQYF TGCAGCGTTGAGGTGCAGGCCTCCTACGAGCAGTACTTC
TRBJ1-2 TRBV30 . . CASFMGGRTYGYTF TGTGCCTCCTTTATGGGGGGCAGAACATATGGCTACACCTTC
TRBJ2-2 TRBV29-1 . . CSGVGTGELFF TGCAGCGGGGTAGGGACCGGGGAGCTGTTTTTT